This TCR beta chain stems from a study of response to subunit inactivated influenza vaccine. Regarding this clonotype: Its matching antigen is unknown.

Regarding the study as a whole: Only a handful of new T cells, the authors suggested, are recruited with each seasonal influenza vaccination.

The germline V gene has CDR1 MNHEY and CDR2 SVGEGT. This CDR3 is 13 amino acids long. Trimming removed 6 bases from V and 5 bases from J, with 11 bases in between. TCRdb reprocessed the RT-PCR reads with MiXCR, giving one entry per CDR3 protein. The top ten clones hold 10% of a sample with 550,000 to 650,000 distinct CDR3 sequences, about an eighth of them seen once. This clonotype was sampled from a man aged 45 to 65 who received an inactivated influenza vaccine. This chain connects TRBV6-2 or TRBV6-3 to TRBJ1-5, with D hard to call. The sample in question was PBMCs from blood, obtained on the day of vaccination. The CDR3 DNA reads as TGTGCCAGCAGCTACGATGCGTATCAGCCCCAGCATTTT. Translating it yields CASSYDAYQPQHF.